The 32 T cell receptor beta chains below were found in one sample sequenced in a study of blood T cell repertoires in COVID-19. The repertoire was sequenced with immunoSEQ multiplex PCR; TCRdb's copy has only in-frame clones and lacks some. Among more than 200,000 clones listed, 88% were seen once. Source material: PBMCs or T cells enriched from blood (not recorded which). These receptors were taken from a woman aged 30 to 39 who had been exposed to COVID-19.

The rearrangement joins TRBV10-2 to TRBJ1-1, with 7 bases that match TRBD1. This CDR3 spans 13 amino acids. Germline CDR1 and CDR2: WSHSY and SAAADI. V was pared by 6 bases and J by 4 bases, with 5 bases of the junction left unmatched. CDR3 nucleotides: TGCGCCAGCAGAGTCGACAGGGCCACTGAAGCTTTCTTT. It is translated as CASRVDRATEAFF.

This chain links TRBV9 with TRBJ1-3; D is perhaps TRBD1 (6 bases). Germline CDR1 reads SGDLS; CDR2 reads YYNGEE. This CDR3 is built from 16 residues. V lost 5 bases to trimming and J lost 4 bases, with 19 bases between them. The CDR3 here is CASSPFTGKGGNTIYF. The DNA of the CDR3 is TGTGCCAGCAGTCCGTTCACAGGGAAAGGAGGAAACACCATATATTTT.

The chain employs TRBV5-4 and TRBJ2-4; 10 bases are shared with TRBD1. The V and J ends lost 2 bases and 9 bases, in that order; junction bases with no gene match: 2. Germline CDR1 is SGHNT and CDR2 is YYREEE (reference sequence). The CDR3 is 13 amino acids. CDR3 nucleotide sequence: TGTGCCAGCAGCTTCGGGACAGGGGCCATTCAGTACTTC. It encodes CASSFGTGAIQYF.

The chain is built from TRBV5-6 and TRBJ1-6, with TRBD1 matching over 11 bases. This CDR3 has 14 residues. Germline V gene lookup returns CDR1 SGHDT and CDR2 YYEEEE. The V segment lost 5 bases and the J segment 7 bases; nucleotides outside the gene matches: 2. As DNA, the CDR3 is TGTGCCAGCAGTCGGGACAGGGGGAATTCACCCCTCCACTTT. Translated: CASSRDRGNSPLHF.

Written as DNA, the CDR3 is TGTGCCAGCAGTCCCCACTCAGACAGTCAGGGTCAGACCCAGTACTTC. Protein sequence: CASSPHSDSQGQTQYF. This chain joins TRBV28 and TRBJ2-5; D possibly corresponds to TRBD1 (5 bases). The CDR3 length is 16 residues. Germline V gene sequence: CDR1 MDHEN, CDR2 SYDVKM. V was trimmed by 5 bases and J by 6 bases, leaving 22 bases between them.

J is TRBJ2-7 and V is TRBV29-1; TRBD1 aligns across 7 bases. CDR1 SQVTM and CDR2 ANQGSEA come from the germline V gene. Unmatched junction bases numbered 12, after V lost 4 bases and J lost 0 bases. CDR3 size: 16 residues. CDR3 nucleotide sequence: TGCAGCGTTGCCCCATACAGGGGCGCGTTCTCCTACGAGCAGTACTTC. Protein product: CSVAPYRGAFSYEQYF.

This chain links TRBV19 with TRBJ1-4; 7 bases are shared with TRBD1. V shed 6 bases and J 6 bases; nucleotides not matched to a gene: 13. CDR1 is LNHDA and CDR2 is SQIVND in the germline V gene (reference sequence). CDR3 length: 16 amino acids. CDR3 bases: TGTGCCAGTAGCGCCCGGAGTACAGGGGCATATGAAAAACTGTTTTTT. Protein sequence: CASSARSTGAYEKLFF.

This clone was recorded only once. As DNA, the CDR3 is TGTGCCAGCAGCCTAAGGACAGGGCAAGGAAACACCATATATTTT. It translates to CASSLRTGQGNTIYF. V is TRBV7-2 and J is TRBJ1-3, with TRBD1 matching 8 bases. This CDR3 region has 15 residues. J was trimmed by 4 bases and V by 5 bases; bases with no gene match: 7. The germline CDR1 and CDR2 sequences are SGHTA and FQGNSA.

The rearrangement links TRBV3-1 (or the pseudogene TRBV3-2) to TRBJ1-1; D is possibly TRBD1 (6 bases). Germline V CDR1 and CDR2: LGHDT, YNNKEL (reference sequence). CDR3 size: 12 residues. The CDR3 bases are TGTGCGACAGGAGACTCGAACACTGAAGCTTTCTTT. Amino acid sequence: CATGDSNTEAFF.

This CDR3 reads CASSLALDRGRGNTEAFF. CDR3 nucleotide sequence: TGTGCCAGCAGCTTAGCACTGGACAGGGGAAGGGGGAACACTGAAGCTTTCTTT. This sequence joins TRBV7-9 and TRBJ1-1; 9 bases are a match to TRBD1. The germline V gene encodes CDR1 SEHNR and CDR2 FQNEAQ (reference sequence). Trimming removed 0 bases from V and 1 base from J; junction bases left unmatched: 9. The CDR3 runs 18 residues. Filled out from reference TRBV7-9 and TRBJ1-1, the complete variable domain reads DTGVSQNPRHKITKRGQNVTFRCDPISEHNRLYWYRQTLGQGPEFLTYFQNEAQLEKSRLLSDRFSAERPKGSFSTLEIQRTEQGDSAMYLCASSLALDRGRGNTEAFFGQGTRLTVV.

The rearrangement uses TRBV19 and TRBJ1-6; D unresolved. The germline V gene has CDR1 LNHDA and CDR2 SQIVND (reference sequence). This CDR3 contains 14 residues. The V end lost 0 bases, the J end lost 13 bases, and 13 bases lay between the germline ends. The CDR3 reads CASSIEGATSPLHF. The CDR3 DNA is TGTGCCAGTAGTATAGAGGGTGCGACTTCGCCCCTCCACTTT.

The rearrangement joins TRBV6-5 to TRBJ1-2; no clear D. The CDR3 consists of 12 residues. V was cut by 6 bases and J by 3 bases, with 8 bases left in between. Looked up from germline, CDR1 is MNHEY and CDR2 is SVGAGI. The CDR3 protein is CASSRQDYGYTF. The CDR3 nucleotides read TGTGCCAGCAGCCGTCAGGACTATGGCTACACCTTC.

To note about this clone: The same CDR3 arises from other DNA sequences in this sample as well. This sequence joins TRBV4-1 and TRBJ2-3; the match to TRBD2 covers 13 bases. V trimming: 3 bases; J trimming: 2 bases; junction bases outside the gene matches: 5. Germline lookup yields CDR1 MGHRA and CDR2 YSYEKL. CDR3 length: 17 residues. In DNA, the CDR3 is TGCGCCAGCAGCCAGGGACTAGCGGGGATCCTCACAGATACGCAGTATTTT. Residues: CASSQGLAGILTDTQYF.

This clone has more than one count but fewer than ten. V and J are TRBV5-5 and TRBJ1-1; D is ambiguous. Germline values: CDR1 SGHKS, CDR2 YYEKEE (reference sequence). V was trimmed by 1 base and J by 1 base, leaving 5 bases between them. The CDR3 sequence is 13 residues long. CDR3 region: CASSLFSNTEAFF. The CDR3, as DNA: TGTGCCAGCAGCTTGTTCTCGAACACTGAAGCTTTCTTT.

The V call is TRBV10-1, the J call TRBJ2-7; 8 nucleotides match TRBD2. Per the germline V gene, CDR1 is WNHNN and CDR2 is SYGVQD (reference sequence). V lost 5 bases, J lost 1 base, and 4 bases stayed unmatched. This CDR3 has 14 residues. The CDR3 spells CASSSSGSSYEQYF. CDR3 bases: TGCGCCAGCAGTTCAAGCGGGAGTTCCTACGAGCAGTACTTC.

The rearrangement uses TRBV6-5 and TRBJ2-1; 9 bases line up with TRBD2. The CDR3 length is 13 residues. V shed 6 bases and J 10 bases; nucleotides not matched to a gene: 7. Germline loops: CDR1 MNHEY, CDR2 SVGAGI. CDR3 DNA sequence: TGTGCCAGCAGGGGCGGGAGGGCAAAGGAGCAGTTCTTC. It codes for CASRGGRAKEQFF.

In its sample, this clone was seen once. The gene calls are TRBV4-2 and TRBJ2-7; 9 nucleotides match TRBD1. The germline V gene has CDR1 LGHNA and CDR2 YNFKEQ. CDR3 size: 15 residues. V lost 0 bases, J lost 6 bases, and 6 bases stayed unmatched. The CDR3 bases are TGTGCCAGCAGCCAAGAGGGACAGGGAGTGGGCGAGCAGTACTTC. Protein: CASSQEGQGVGEQYF.

The gene calls are TRBV5-6 and TRBJ1-5; unclear D gene. The CDR3 has 14 amino acids. Germline lookup yields CDR1 SGHDT and CDR2 YYEEEE. The V gene lost 0 bases and the J gene lost 2 bases, with 6 bases spanning the gap. CDR3 region: CASSLVSGNQPQHF. The CDR3 nucleotides read TGTGCCAGCAGCTTGGTCTCCGGCAATCAGCCCCAGCATTTT.

The CDR3 DNA follows: TGCAGTGTCCCCACCTACAATGAGCAGTTCTTC. It codes for CSVPTYNEQFF. J is TRBJ2-1 and V is TRBV20-1, with D unclear. V was shortened by 7 bases and J by 2 bases, with 6 bases between the two germline ends. Per the germline V gene, CDR1 is DFQATT and CDR2 is SNEGSKA (reference sequence). CDR3 length: 11 residues.

This chain joins TRBV3-1 (or the pseudogene TRBV3-2) and TRBJ2-5; the match to TRBD2 covers 7 bases. The CDR3 has 15 amino acids. V was clipped by 4 bases and J by 4 bases; unmatched bases: 9. Germline V lookup: CDR1 LGHDT, CDR2 YNNKEL (reference sequence). Here the CDR3 DNA reads TGTGCCAGCAGCCCTCCCGGGGGGAGTGGAGAGACCCAGTACTTC. It encodes CASSPPGGSGETQYF.

The chain recombines TRBV27 with TRBJ1-6; D is undetermined. V was shortened by 7 bases and J by 0 bases, with 19 bases between the two germline ends. This CDR3 spans 18 amino acids. CDR1 is MNHEY and CDR2 is SMNVEV in the germline V gene (reference sequence). CDR3 protein: CASNTLSGMSSYNSPLHF. CDR3 DNA: TGTGCCAGCAACACACTCAGCGGGATGAGCTCCTATAATTCACCCCTCCACTTT.

Notes on this clone: Other DNA sequences of this sample code for an identical CDR3. This rearrangement joins TRBV28 to TRBJ2-7; D is unresolved. The V gene lost 8 bases and the J gene lost 4 bases, with 9 bases spanning the gap. There are 11 residues in the CDR3. CDR1 and CDR2 from the germline V gene are MDHEN and SYDVKM. The CDR3 loop reads CASSTAYEQYF. CDR3 DNA sequence: TGTGCCAGCTCTACTGCTTACGAGCAGTACTTC.

This clone was seen a handful of times. The chain is built from TRBV4-1 and TRBJ1-6; the D is unclear. CDR1 is MGHRA and CDR2 is YSYEKL in the germline V gene. Trimming removed 0 bases from V and 6 bases from J, with 6 bases in between. The CDR3 runs to 14 residues. The DNA of the CDR3 is TGCGCCAGCAGCCAAGACTCGGGTAATTCACCCCTCCACTTT. Translated: CASSQDSGNSPLHF.

The chain combines TRBV14 with TRBJ2-3, with 8 positions matching TRBD1. Germline CDR1 reads SGHDN; CDR2 reads FVKESK. The CDR3 totals 15 residues. V dropped 1 base and J dropped 3; count of bases not matched to a gene: 3. CDR3 protein: CASSQGRGRTDTQYF. The CDR3 DNA sequence: TGTGCCAGCAGCCAAGGCAGGGGGCGGACAGATACGCAGTATTTT.

This clone came up once. The V call is TRBV5-8, the J call TRBJ2-7, with TRBD1 identical over 9 bases. The trim removed 1 base at V and 3 bases at J, leaving 17 bases unmatched. Per the germline V gene, CDR1 is SGHTS and CDR2 is YDEGEE. There are 19 residues in the CDR3. Written as DNA, the CDR3 is TGTGCCAGCAGCTTGTTCCCCCACTCTCCGGGACAGGGTTACTACGAGCAGTACTTC. Protein: CASSLFPHSPGQGYYEQYF. Variable domain in full (rest from reference TRBV5-8 and TRBJ2-7): EAGVTQSPTHLIKTRGQQATLRCSPISGHTSVYWYQQALGLGLQFLLWYDEGEERNRGNFPPRFSGRQFPNYSSELNVNALELEDSALYLCASSLFPHSPGQGYYEQYFGPGTRLTVT.

The chain employs TRBV9 and TRBJ1-1; D is uncertain. Trimming took off 0 bases at V and 0 bases at J, with 6 bases between the two ends. Germline CDR1 reads SGDLS; CDR2 reads YYNGEE. The CDR3 is 14 residues long. The chain's CDR3 is CASSVGHMNTEAFF. CDR3 in DNA: TGTGCCAGCAGCGTAGGACACATGAACACTGAAGCTTTCTTT.

V gene TRBV27 combines with J gene TRBJ1-6, with 8 positions matching TRBD1. The CDR3 has 16 residues. Germline V gene data show CDR1 as MNHEY and CDR2 as SMNVEV (reference sequence). Trimming took 3 bases from V and 4 from J; bases not matched to a gene: 5. Here the CDR3 reads CASSLGTGGYNSPLHF. In DNA form, the CDR3 reads TGTGCCAGCAGTTTGGGGACAGGAGGATATAATTCACCCCTCCACTTT.

The chain uses TRBV21-1 and TRBJ2-2; the D call of TRBD2 is as the table states it, not checked on the DNA. TRBV21-1 represents a pseudogene. The length of the CDR3 is 18 residues. The CDR3: CASSKDPPLAGDTGELFF. The CDR3 nucleotides read TGTGCCAGCAGCAAAGATCCTCCCCTAGCGGGAGACACCGGGGAGCTGTTTTTT.

The chain links TRBV19 to TRBJ1-6; 9 nucleotides align to TRBD1. CDR1 is LNHDA, CDR2 SQIVND, per germline (reference sequence). The CDR3 has 17 amino acids. The V gene end was trimmed by 3 bases and the J gene end by 7 bases; junction bases not matched to a gene: 10. The CDR3 region is CASSIQTGGARNSPLHF. The CDR3 nucleotides read TGTGCCAGTAGTATCCAAACAGGGGGCGCGCGGAATTCACCCCTCCACTTT.

The chain carries TRBV13 and TRBJ1-3, with 7 bases aligning to TRBD1. V shed 3 bases and J 3 bases; nucleotides not matched to a gene: 2. Germline V gene sequence: CDR1 PRHDT, CDR2 FYEKMQ (reference sequence). The CDR3 length is 14 residues. CDR3 sequence: CASSLDRIGNTIYF. CDR3 nucleotide sequence: TGTGCCAGCAGCTTGGACAGGATTGGAAACACCATATATTTT. The full variable domain, completed using reference TRBV13 and TRBJ1-3, is AAGVIQSPRHLIKEKRETATLKCYPIPRHDTVYWYQQGPGQDPQFLISFYEKMQSDKGSIPDRFSAQQFSDYHSELNMSSLELGDSALYFCASSLDRIGNTIYFGEGSWLTVV.

This chain links TRBV19 with TRBJ2-3, with unresolved D. V was pared by 4 bases and J by 0 bases, with 11 bases between. Germline V gene sequence: CDR1 LNHDA, CDR2 SQIVND (reference sequence). This CDR3 contains 15 residues. CDR3 region: CASSNVQLSTDTQYF. CDR3 DNA sequence: TGTGCCAGTAGTAATGTACAGCTAAGCACAGATACGCAGTATTTT.

The table lists this clone with a few counts. The V gene is TRBV5-1, the J gene TRBJ2-2, with a weak D call TRBD2 (6 bases). This CDR3 has 15 residues. Germline CDR1 SGHRS, CDR2 YFSETQ. Trimming took 2 bases from V and 4 from J, leaving 12 bases between them. The CDR3 here is CASSFAGSITGELFF. The CDR3 bases are TGCGCCAGCAGCTTTGCGGGAAGTATCACCGGGGAGCTGTTTTTT.